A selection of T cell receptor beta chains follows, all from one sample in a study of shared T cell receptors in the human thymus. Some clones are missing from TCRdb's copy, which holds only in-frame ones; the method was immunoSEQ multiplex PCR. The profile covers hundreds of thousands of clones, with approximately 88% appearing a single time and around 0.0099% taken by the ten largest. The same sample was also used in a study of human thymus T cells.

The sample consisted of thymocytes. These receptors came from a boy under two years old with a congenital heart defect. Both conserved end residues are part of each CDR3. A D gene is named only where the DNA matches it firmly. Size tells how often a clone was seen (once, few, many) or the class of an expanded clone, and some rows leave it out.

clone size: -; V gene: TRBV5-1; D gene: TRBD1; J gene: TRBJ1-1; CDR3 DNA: TGCGCCAGCAGCGACTCCGGGACAGGGATGAACACTGAAGCTTTCTTT; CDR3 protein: CASSDSGTGMNTEAFF
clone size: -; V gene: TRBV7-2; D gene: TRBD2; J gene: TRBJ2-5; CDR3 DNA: TGTGCCAGCAGCCTGGGACTAGCGGGAGGCCACCAAGAGACCCAGTACTTC; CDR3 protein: CASSLGLAGGHQETQYF
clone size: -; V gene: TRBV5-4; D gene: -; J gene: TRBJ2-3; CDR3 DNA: TGTGCCAGCAGCGTTGGACTCTCGGCCCCAGATACGCAGTATTTT; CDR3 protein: CASSVGLSAPDTQYF
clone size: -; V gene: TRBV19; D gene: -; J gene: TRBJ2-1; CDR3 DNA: TGTGCCAGTAGTCCAGAAAAGGGGCGTCACAATGAGCAGTTCTTC; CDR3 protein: CASSPEKGRHNEQFF
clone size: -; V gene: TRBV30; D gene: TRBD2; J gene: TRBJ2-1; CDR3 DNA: TGTGCCTGGAGTGTACTAGCGAGAAACCCCTACAATGAGCAGTTCTTC; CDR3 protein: CAWSVLARNPYNEQFF
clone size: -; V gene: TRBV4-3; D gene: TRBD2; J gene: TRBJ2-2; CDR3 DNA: TGCGCCAGCAGCCAAGATACCCTAGCGGGAGAAGAGTTCACCGGGGAGCTGTTTTTT; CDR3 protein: CASSQDTLAGEEFTGELFF
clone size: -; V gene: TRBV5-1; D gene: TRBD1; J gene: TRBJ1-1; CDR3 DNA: TGCGCCAGCAGCTTGGAGTGCAGGGGGGACACTGAAGCTTTCTTT; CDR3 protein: CASSLECRGDTEAFF
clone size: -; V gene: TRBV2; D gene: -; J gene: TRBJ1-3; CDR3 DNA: TGTGCCAGCAGTGAATACGCAGACTCTGGAAACACCATATATTTT; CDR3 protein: CASSEYADSGNTIYF
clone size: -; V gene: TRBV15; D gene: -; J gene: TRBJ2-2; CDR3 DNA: TGTGCCACCAGCAGAGATAGGAGATGGAGGGGTAACACCGGGGAGCTGTTTTTT; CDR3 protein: CATSRDRRWRGNTGELFF
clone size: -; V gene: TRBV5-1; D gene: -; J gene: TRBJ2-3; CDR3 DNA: TGCGCCAGCAGCCCGCGTGGAGGCGATGGCACAGATACGCAGTATTTT; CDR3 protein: CASSPRGGDGTDTQYF
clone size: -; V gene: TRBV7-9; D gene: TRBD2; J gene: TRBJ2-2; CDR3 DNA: TGTGCCAGCAGCCCAGCAGCGGGAGGTAACACCGGGGAGCTGTTTTTT; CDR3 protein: CASSPAAGGNTGELFF
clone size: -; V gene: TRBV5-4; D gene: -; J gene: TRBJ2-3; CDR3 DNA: TGTGCCAGCAGCTTGTTAAGGGAGTTAGATACGCAGTATTTT; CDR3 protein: CASSLLRELDTQYF
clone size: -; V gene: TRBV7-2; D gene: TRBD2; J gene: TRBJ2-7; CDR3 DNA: TGTGCCAGCAGCTTAAACCCCGGGAGGGCCGAATACGAGCAGTACTTC; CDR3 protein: CASSLNPGRAEYEQYF
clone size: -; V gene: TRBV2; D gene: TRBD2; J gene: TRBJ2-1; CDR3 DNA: TGTGCCATCACTCGGGAGGACTACAATGAGCAGTTCTTC; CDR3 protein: CAITREDYNEQFF
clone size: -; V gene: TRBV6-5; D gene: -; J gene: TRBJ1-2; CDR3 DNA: TGTGCCAGCCCGAACAGACTAGCCTATGGCTACACCTTC; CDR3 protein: CASPNRLAYGYTF
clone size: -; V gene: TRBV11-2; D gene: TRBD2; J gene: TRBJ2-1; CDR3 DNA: TGTGCCAGCAGCGGCACCGGGGACTACACTTTCTTC; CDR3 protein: CASSGTGDYTFF
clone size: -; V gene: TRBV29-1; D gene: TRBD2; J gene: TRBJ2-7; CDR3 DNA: TGCAGCGTTGTCGGGAGGTTGGCCTACGAGCAGTACTTC; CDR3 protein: CSVVGRLAYEQYF
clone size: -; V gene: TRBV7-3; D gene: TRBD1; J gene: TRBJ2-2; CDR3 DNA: TGTGCCAGCAGCCAAGGGGGCGGGACCGGGGAGCTGTTTTTT; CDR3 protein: CASSQGGGTGELFF
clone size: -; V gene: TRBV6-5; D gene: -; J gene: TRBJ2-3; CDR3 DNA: TGTGCCAGCAGTTCCCTAGTCCGGGATACGCAGTATTTT; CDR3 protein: CASSSLVRDTQYF
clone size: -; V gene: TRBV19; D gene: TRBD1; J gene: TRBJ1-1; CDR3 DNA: TGTGCCAGTAGTATATATAGTGGGACAGCGAATTCCATGAACACACCCGCCCGACGGGCTTTCTTT; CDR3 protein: CASSIYSGTANSMNTPARRAFF
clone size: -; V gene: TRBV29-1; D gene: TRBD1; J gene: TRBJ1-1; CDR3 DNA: TGCAGCGTTGAAGCCCTTCGGACAGGCAGTCAATTCGTGAACACTGAAGCTTTCTTT; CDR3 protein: CSVEALRTGSQFVNTEAFF
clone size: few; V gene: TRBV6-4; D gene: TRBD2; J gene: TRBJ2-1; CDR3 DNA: TGTGCCAGCAGCAGACTAGCGCAGACGGGTGGCAATGAGCAGTTCTTC; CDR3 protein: CASSRLAQTGGNEQFF
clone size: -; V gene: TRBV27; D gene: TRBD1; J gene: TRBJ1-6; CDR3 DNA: TGTGCCAGCAGGCCGGGACAGGGGGCGAAGAATTCACCCCTCCACTTT; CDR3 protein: CASRPGQGAKNSPLHF
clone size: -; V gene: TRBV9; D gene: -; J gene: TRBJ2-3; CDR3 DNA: TGTGCCAGCAGCGTTGAGAGCACAGATACGCAGTATTTT; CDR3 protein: CASSVESTDTQYF
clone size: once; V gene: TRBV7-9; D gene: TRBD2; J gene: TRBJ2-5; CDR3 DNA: TGTGCCAGCAGCTTGAGAATAGCGGGGACTCAAGAGACCCAGTACTTC; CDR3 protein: CASSLRIAGTQETQYF
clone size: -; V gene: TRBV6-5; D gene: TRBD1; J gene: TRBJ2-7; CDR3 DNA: TGTGCCAGCAGTTACACCGCATGGACAGGCGAGCAGTACTTC; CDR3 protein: CASSYTAWTGEQYF
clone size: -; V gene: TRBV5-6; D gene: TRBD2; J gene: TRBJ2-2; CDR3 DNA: TGTGCCAGCAGCTTACTACTAGCGGAAACGAACACCGGGGAGCTGTTTTTT; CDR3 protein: CASSLLLAETNTGELFF
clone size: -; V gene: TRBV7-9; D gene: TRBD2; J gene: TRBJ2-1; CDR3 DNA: TGTGCCAGCAGCCCCTCTAGCGGGAGAGGCTACAATGAGCAGTTCTTC; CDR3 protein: CASSPSSGRGYNEQFF
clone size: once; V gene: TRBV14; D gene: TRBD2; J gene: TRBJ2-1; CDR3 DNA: TGTGCCAGCAGCCAAGAGGGACTAGCGGGAGGGGGGTGGTTGAATGAGCAGTTCTTC; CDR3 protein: CASSQEGLAGGGWLNEQFF
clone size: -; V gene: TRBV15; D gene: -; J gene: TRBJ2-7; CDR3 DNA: TGTGCCACCAGCAGAGATCCGGTCAGGGCCACATCCTACGAGCAGTACTTC; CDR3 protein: CATSRDPVRATSYEQYF
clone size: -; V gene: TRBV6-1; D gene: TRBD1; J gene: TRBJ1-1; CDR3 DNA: TGTGCCAGCAGTGAAACAGGGGGGGTGAACACTGAAGCTTTCTTT; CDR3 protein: CASSETGGVNTEAFF
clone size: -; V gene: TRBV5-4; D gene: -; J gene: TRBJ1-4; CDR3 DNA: TGTGCCAGCAGCCGACGGGAGACAAAGCAGGCAACTAATGAAAAACTGTTTTTT; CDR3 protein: CASSRRETKQATNEKLFF
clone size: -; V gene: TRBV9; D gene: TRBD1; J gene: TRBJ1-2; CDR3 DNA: TGTGCCAGCAGCGTCGGTCCCATAAAGGACAGGGCCCCCTATGGCTACACCTTC; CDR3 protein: CASSVGPIKDRAPYGYTF
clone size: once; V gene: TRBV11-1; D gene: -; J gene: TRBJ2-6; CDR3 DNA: TGTGCCAGCAGTTTGACTCCGAGCTCTGGGGCCAACGTCCTGACTTTC; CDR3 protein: CASSLTPSSGANVLTF
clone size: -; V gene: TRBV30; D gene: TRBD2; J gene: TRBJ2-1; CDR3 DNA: TGTGCCTGGAGGCCCCTAGCGGGAGGACCAGGGGACAATGAGCAGTTCTTC; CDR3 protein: CAWRPLAGGPGDNEQFF
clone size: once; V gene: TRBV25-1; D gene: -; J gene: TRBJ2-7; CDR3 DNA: TGTGCCACCACCGGGACCCAGGGGTCTTACGAGCAGTACTTC; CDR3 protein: CATTGTQGSYEQYF
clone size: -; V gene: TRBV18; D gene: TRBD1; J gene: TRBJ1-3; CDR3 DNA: TGTGCCAGCTCAACAACAGGGGGCTCTGGAAACACCATATATTTT; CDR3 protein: CASSTTGGSGNTIYF
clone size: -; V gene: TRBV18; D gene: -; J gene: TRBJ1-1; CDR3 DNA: TGTGCCAGCTCACCAGGGGAGCACACTGAAGCTTTCTTT; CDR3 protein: CASSPGEHTEAFF
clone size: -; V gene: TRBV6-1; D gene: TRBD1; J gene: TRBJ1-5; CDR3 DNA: TGTGCCAGCAGTGAAGCACGGACAGGGGGCCATCAGCCCCAGCATTTT; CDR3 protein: CASSEARTGGHQPQHF
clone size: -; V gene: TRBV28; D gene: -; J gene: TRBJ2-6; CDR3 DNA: TGTGCCAGCAGTTTACTACGGGGACTCGCTGGGGCCAACGTCCTGACTTTC; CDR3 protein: CASSLLRGLAGANVLTF
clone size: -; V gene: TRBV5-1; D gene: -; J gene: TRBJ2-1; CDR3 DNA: TGCGCCAGCAGCTTCCAGGCGGGAAGAAATGAGCAGTTCTTC; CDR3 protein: CASSFQAGRNEQFF
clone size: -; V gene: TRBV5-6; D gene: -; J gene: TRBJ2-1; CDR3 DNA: TGTGCCAGCAGCTTGAGGCAGCGCCGCCCCTACAATGAGCAGTTCTTC; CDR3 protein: CASSLRQRRPYNEQFF
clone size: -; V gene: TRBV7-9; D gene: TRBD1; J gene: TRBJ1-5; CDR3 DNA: TGTGCCAGCAGCGAACAGGGGATTAGCCAGCCCCAGCATTTT; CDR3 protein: CASSEQGISQPQHF
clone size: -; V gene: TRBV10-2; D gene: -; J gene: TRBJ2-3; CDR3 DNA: TGCGCCAGCAGTTCAGTTAAGGATACGCAGTATTTT; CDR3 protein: CASSSVKDTQYF
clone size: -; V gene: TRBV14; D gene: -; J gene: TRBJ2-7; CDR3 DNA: TGTGCCAGCAGCCCTCGGGCCCCGGGACTCCGCTCCTACGAGCAGTACTTC; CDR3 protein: CASSPRAPGLRSYEQYF